The sequence of this T cell receptor beta chain was determined in a study of identical twins. Findings of the study overall: Monozygotic twins shared more out-of-frame TCR alpha than recombination models predicted. Because invariant MAIT and iNKT cells could be present, zero-insertion analyses could be partly confounded. Sequences that were beta out-of-frame showed weaker excess twin sharing. Twin-shared out-of-frame alpha sequences were enriched for low generation probability.

The ends lost 7 bases at V and 8 bases at J; junction bases unmatched: 10. CDR1 and CDR2 from the germline V gene are MNHNS and SASEGT. The length of the CDR3 is 13 residues. TCRdb redid the calling of the 5' RACE reads with MiXCR, one entry per CDR3 protein. The data contain about 810,000 distinct CDR3 sequences, around an eighth of them singletons. Concerning this clonotype itself: What it binds is unknown.

The same data also contributed to another study, on yellow fever vaccine responses in identical twins.

Sequencing input: PBMCs. V gene TRBV6-1 combines with J gene TRBJ1-1; 7 nucleotides line up with TRBD1. The TCR comes from a woman between 18 and 29 years old in good health. CDR3 DNA sequence: TGTGCCAGCAACAAACTGGGACAGTCAGAAGCTTTCTTT. It is translated as CASNKLGQSEAFF.